The source of this T cell receptor (beta chain) is a study of response to subunit inactivated influenza vaccine (dated 2018 in TCRdb). The study in broad terms: Deep quantitative profiling of the T cell receptor repertoire was used in the study to follow responses to a trivalent subunit inactivated influenza vaccine.

CDR3 length: 16 amino acids, cysteine to phenylalanine. Only CDR3 DNA remains: 48 bases, in frame from the first base. After removal of 6 bases from V and 5 bases from J, the junction retains 16 bases not matched to a gene. The CDR1 and CDR2 encoded by the germline V gene (reference sequence) are DFQATT and SNEGSKA. Results and caveats for the whole study, not just this receptor: The authors suggested that each seasonal influenza vaccination may recruit only a limited number of new T cells.

This clonotype was counted a single time. What antigen it recognizes has not been identified. Base qualities are not at hand, and no much larger clone is one base apart. One read alone lends weak support. The library was built by means of RT-PCR. TCRdb names Illumina HiSeq 2500 as the instrument used. TCRdb reprocessing: public reads trimmed at Q25 with fastp, clones called with MiXCR, in-frame beta chains kept. Here each entry gathers all rows of one CDR3 protein and keeps the most common genes and DNA. This sample comprises some 600,000 distinct CDR3 sequences, approximately 14% of them detected only once. Roughly 7.6% of the sample lies in the top ten.

This TCR came from a man aged 50 or older who received an inactivated influenza vaccine. Donor details come from another sample of the same person, matched by shared clones. This sample comprised PBMCs from blood, obtained roughly 15 days before vaccination. In this chain, TRBV20-1 is recombined with TRBJ2-5, and 9 junction bases match TRBD1. In nucleotides, the sequence is TGCAGTGCCCCGGTCGTTACGACAGGGGGAGCGGAGACCCAGTACTTC. Its protein is CSAPVVTTGGAETQYF.